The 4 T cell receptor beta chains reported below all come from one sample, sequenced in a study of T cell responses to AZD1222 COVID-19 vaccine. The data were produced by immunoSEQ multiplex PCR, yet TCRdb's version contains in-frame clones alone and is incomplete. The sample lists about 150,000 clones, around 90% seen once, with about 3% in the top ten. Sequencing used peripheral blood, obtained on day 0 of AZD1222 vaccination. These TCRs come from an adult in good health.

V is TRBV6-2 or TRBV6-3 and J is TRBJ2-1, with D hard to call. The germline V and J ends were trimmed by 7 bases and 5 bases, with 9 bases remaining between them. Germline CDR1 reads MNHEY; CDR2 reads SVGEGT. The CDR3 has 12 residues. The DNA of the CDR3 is TGTGCCAGCACCCCAGGCCACAATGAGCAGTTCTTC. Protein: CASTPGHNEQFF.

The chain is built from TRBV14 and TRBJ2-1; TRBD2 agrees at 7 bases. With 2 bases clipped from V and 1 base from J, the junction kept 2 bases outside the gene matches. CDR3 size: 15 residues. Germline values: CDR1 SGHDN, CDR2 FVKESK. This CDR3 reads CASSQLAVSYNEQFF. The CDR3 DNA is TGTGCCAGCAGCCAACTAGCGGTGTCCTACAATGAGCAGTTCTTC.

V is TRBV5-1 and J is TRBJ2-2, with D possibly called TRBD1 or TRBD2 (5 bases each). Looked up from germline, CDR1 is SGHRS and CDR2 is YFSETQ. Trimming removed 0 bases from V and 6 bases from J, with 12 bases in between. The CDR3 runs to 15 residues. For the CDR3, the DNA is TGCGCCAGCAGCTTGGAATGGGGGAAGGCCGGGGAGCTGTTTTTT. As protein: CASSLEWGKAGELFF. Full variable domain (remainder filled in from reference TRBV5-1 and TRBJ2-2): KAGVTQTPRYLIKTRGQQVTLSCSPISGHRSVSWYQQTPGQGLQFLFEYFSETQRNKGNFPGRFSGRQFSNSRSEMNVSTLELGDSALYLCASSLEWGKAGELFFGEGSRLTVL.

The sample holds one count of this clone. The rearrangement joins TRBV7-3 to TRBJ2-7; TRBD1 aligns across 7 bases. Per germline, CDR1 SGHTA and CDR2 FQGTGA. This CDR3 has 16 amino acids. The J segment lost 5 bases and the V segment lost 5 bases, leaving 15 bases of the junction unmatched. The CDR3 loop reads CASSDSTGAKKNEQYF. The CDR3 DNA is TGTGCCAGCAGCGATTCCACAGGGGCGAAGAAGAACGAGCAGTACTTC.